The clone carrying this TCR beta chain was found a few times. Its matching antigen is unknown. Trimming shortened V by 3 bases and J by 8 bases, and 17 bases separated the two germline ends. CDR1 SGHNT and CDR2 YENEEA come from the germline V gene. The CDR3 consists of 15 residues. During construction of the library, unique molecular identifiers were attached to individual cDNA molecules for quantitative, reproducible TCR counting. MiXCR, run by TCRdb on the RACE reads, gives a single entry per CDR3 protein. The sample lists about 82,000 distinct CDR3 sequences, 6.6% occurring once. These data belong to a study of human T cells and chemical hapten exposure. Broader study findings: Versus controls, expanded TCRs had significantly more large CDR3 similarity clusters.

Sample time point: patch test 2, 6 weeks after DPC sensitization. As for treatment: therapeutic diphenylcyclopropenone sensitization with weekly scalp DPC. This TCR was recovered from a woman under 40 with alopecia areata. Some clones in this sample may be carry-over from other donors' samples. The sequenced sample was whole blood, obtained in connection with sensitization to the hapten diphenylcyclopropenone (DPC). This rearrangement joins TRBV11-3 to TRBJ2-4; D call uncertain. This CDR3 is CASSLTDRVGDIQYF. CDR3 DNA sequence: TGTGCCAGCAGCTTGACGGACCGGGTCGGAGACATTCAGTACTTC.